The rows below give T cell receptor beta chains drawn from one sample of a study of blood T cell repertoires in COVID-19. This table comes from immunoSEQ multiplex PCR, and its TCRdb copy is limited to in-frame clones, with some not included. The sample consists of about 130,000 clones, around 85% of them appearing once. Sample: peripheral blood. The receptors derive from a man younger than 45 with COVID-19, enrolled during active disease. Both conserved end residues are part of each CDR3. Each record gives: V gene, clone size, D gene, J gene, CDR3 protein, CDR3 DNA. D genes are given only for firm matches. Some rows mark clone size as missing; the rest say once, few, many or name a class of expanded clone.

>TRBV5-1|NA|NA|TRBJ2-3
CASSLGGAAYLTDTQYF
TGCGCCAGCAGCTTAGGCGGGGCGGCTTACCTCACAGATACGCAGTATTTT
>TRBV27|NA|TRBD2|TRBJ2-1
CASSLGSGGYNEQFF
TGTGCCAGCAGTTTAGGGAGCGGGGGGTACAATGAGCAGTTCTTC
>TRBV7-3|once|TRBD1|TRBJ2-5
CASSLTGTEGETQYF
TGTGCCAGCAGCTTAACAGGGACAGAAGGGGAGACCCAGTACTTC
>TRBV7-2|NA|NA|TRBJ2-7
CASSRQGFYEQYF
TGTGCCAGCAGCCGTCAGGGATTCTACGAGCAGTACTTC
>TRBV4-1|NA|TRBD1|TRBJ1-1
CASSQDGGAGGGWITEAFF
TGCGCCAGCAGCCAAGATGGGGGGGCAGGGGGCGGTTGGATCACTGAAGCTTTCTTT
>TRBV27|NA|NA|TRBJ1-1
CASSLSWASNTEAFF
TGTGCCAGCAGTTTATCTTGGGCGAGTAACACTGAAGCTTTCTTT
>TRBV12-3/TRBV12-4|NA|NA|TRBJ1-2
CASSARGGEGYTF
TGTGCCAGCAGTGCCCGGGGAGGTGAAGGCTACACCTTC
>TRBV4-1|NA|TRBD2|TRBJ2-3
CASSQRTSAYTDTQYF
TGCGCCAGCAGCCAACGGACTAGCGCATACACAGATACGCAGTATTTT
>TRBV5-1|NA|TRBD1|TRBJ1-5
CASSRTGDSNQPQHF
TGCGCCAGCAGTCGGACAGGGGACAGCAATCAGCCCCAGCATTTT
>TRBV30|NA|NA|TRBJ1-2
CAWVRGITWGYTF
TGTGCCTGGGTTCGGGGGATCACATGGGGCTACACCTTC
>TRBV3-1/TRBV3-2|once|TRBD2|TRBJ2-5
CASSPTSGIAKTQYF
TGTGCCAGCAGCCCTACTAGCGGGATAGCGAAGACCCAGTACTTC
>TRBV27|NA|NA|TRBJ2-7
CASSLSRRDHEQYF
TGTGCCAGCAGTTTATCGAGGAGGGACCACGAGCAGTACTTC
>TRBV6-2/TRBV6-3|NA|TRBD1|TRBJ2-2
CASIPQGAIGELFF
TGTGCCAGCATCCCCCAGGGGGCAATCGGGGAGCTGTTTTTT
>TRBV19|once|NA|TRBJ1-2
CASSPWRGNYGYTF
TGTGCCAGTAGTCCCTGGAGGGGAAACTATGGCTACACCTTC
>TRBV2|NA|TRBD1|TRBJ2-7
CASSLDRYEQYF
TGTGCCAGCAGTTTGGACAGGTACGAGCAGTACTTC
>TRBV9|NA|TRBD1|TRBJ1-1
CASSSQGGASYREAFF
TGTGCCAGCAGCTCTCAAGGGGGCGCTTCTTATCGAGAAGCTTTCTTT
>TRBV7-2|once|TRBD2|TRBJ2-6
CASSLARLGRAGANVLTF
TGTGCCAGCAGCTTAGCGCGCTTGGGGAGGGCTGGGGCCAACGTCCTGACTTTC
>TRBV14|NA|NA|TRBJ1-2
CASSQEQGPYGYTF
TGTGCCAGCAGCCAAGAGCAGGGGCCCTATGGCTACACCTTC
>TRBV27|NA|TRBD1|TRBJ2-7
CASSLRQGYEQYF
TGTGCCAGCAGTTTAAGACAGGGCTACGAGCAGTACTTC
>TRBV12-5|NA|TRBD2|TRBJ2-1
CASGLAPAGAYFF
TGTGCTAGTGGCCTAGCACCAGCGGGAGCGTATTTCTTC